This entry lists 32 T cell receptor beta chains sequenced from one sample in a study of blood T cell repertoires in COVID-19. TCRdb's table, derived via immunoSEQ multiplex PCR, lists solely in-frame clones and lacks some. Among roughly 320,000 clones, approximately 84% were seen once, and the ten largest hold about 4%. Specimen: PBMCs or T cells enriched from blood (not recorded which). The receptors stem from a man under 40 who had recovered from COVID-19.

At least ten counts were recorded for this clone. The rearrangement links TRBV9 to TRBJ1-6, with D possibly matching TRBD1 (6 bases). This CDR3 is built from 16 residues. V shed 7 bases and J shed 5 bases, with 19 bases lying between them. Germline assignment: CDR1 SGDLS and CDR2 YYNGEE. Here the CDR3 reads CASGRTGLPDNSPLHF. The DNA for the CDR3 is TGTGCCAGCGGGAGAACAGGGCTTCCAGATAATTCACCCCTCCACTTT.

The V call is TRBV6-5, the J call TRBJ2-7; D remains unclear. The germline V gene encodes CDR1 MNHEY and CDR2 SVGAGI. CDR3 length: 15 amino acids. Trimming left V 5 bases short and J 0 bases short, with 14 bases between. The CDR3 loop reads CASSLTVLPSYEQYF. CDR3 in DNA: TGTGCCAGCAGTCTAACAGTCCTTCCCTCCTACGAGCAGTACTTC.

The V call is TRBV27, the J call TRBJ1-6; 10 bases are shared with TRBD1. V trimming: 5 bases; J trimming: 8 bases; junction bases outside the gene matches: 6. Germline values: CDR1 MNHEY, CDR2 SMNVEV (reference sequence). The CDR3 runs to 15 residues. This CDR3 reads CASSDGTGVDSPLHF. The CDR3 DNA sequence: TGTGCCAGCAGTGATGGGACAGGGGTGGATTCACCCCTCCACTTT.

The rearrangement links TRBV5-6 to TRBJ1-1; tentatively, D is TRBD1 (6 bases). This CDR3 region has 15 residues. CDR1 and CDR2 (germline): SGHDT, YYEEEE. V lost 0 bases and J 4 bases, leaving 13 bases between the germline ends. Here the CDR3 DNA reads TGTGCCAGCAGCTTGGGGCCAGGGGCGGGCACTGAAGCTTTCTTT. This codes for CASSLGPGAGTEAFF.

The J gene is TRBJ1-1, the V gene TRBV6-2 or TRBV6-3; no firm D call. The CDR3 sequence is 12 residues long. CDR1 and CDR2 from the germline V gene are MNHEY and SVGEGT. V was pared by 4 bases and J by 4 bases, with 7 bases between. The CDR3 protein is CASSLMSTEAFF. The CDR3, as DNA: TGTGCCAGCAGTTTGATGAGCACTGAAGCTTTCTTT.

This chain connects TRBV29-1 to TRBJ2-1; perhaps TRBD2 as D (5 bases). This CDR3 comprises 12 residues. Trimming stripped 6 bases from V and 0 bases from J, with 6 bases between. Germline CDR1 reads SQVTM; CDR2 reads ANQGSEA. As DNA, the CDR3 is TGCAGCGTCAGCGGCTCCTACAATGAGCAGTTCTTC. Protein: CSVSGSYNEQFF.

The chain uses TRBV5-1 and TRBJ2-7; the match to TRBD1 covers 8 bases. Germline CDR1 is SGHRS and CDR2 is YFSETQ. The CDR3 spans 14 residues. V was pared by 1 base and J by 5 bases, with 5 bases of the junction left unmatched. CDR3 DNA sequence: TGCGCCAGCAGCTTGTACCAGGGGGCGGACGAGCAGTACTTC. Its translation is CASSLYQGADEQYF.

The chain recombines TRBV30 with TRBJ1-6; D gene unclear. CDR1 is GTSNPN, CDR2 SVGIG, per germline (reference sequence). The CDR3 totals 17 residues. Trimming removed 1 base from V and 4 bases from J, with 17 bases in between. The CDR3 sequence: CAWSALDPVAYNSPLHF. CDR3 nucleotides: TGTGCCTGGAGTGCTTTAGATCCGGTAGCATATAATTCACCCCTCCACTTT.

V is TRBV7-8 and J is TRBJ2-7; TRBD2 matches at 11 bases. With 0 bases clipped from V and 2 bases from J, the junction kept 6 bases outside the gene matches. The CDR3 is 17 amino acids. Germline CDR1 reads SGHVS; CDR2 reads FQNEAQ. The CDR3 nucleotides are TGTGCCAGCAGCTTAGCCGTCGGGACTAGCGGAACCTACGAGCAGTACTTC. Translating it yields CASSLAVGTSGTYEQYF.

The V call is TRBV9, the J call TRBJ1-6; D ambiguous. CDR1 and CDR2 (germline): SGDLS, YYNGEE. The CDR3 runs to 13 residues. V lost 4 bases and J lost 9, with 11 bases in between. Here the CDR3 DNA reads TGTGCCAGCAGCCCCGGGGTAACTTCACCCCTCCACTTT. Translated, it gives CASSPGVTSPLHF.

The chain carries TRBV10-2 and TRBJ2-7; TRBD1 agrees at 7 bases. The CDR3 length is 15 residues. Germline V CDR1 and CDR2: WSHSY, SAAADI. The trim removed 0 bases at V and 0 bases at J, leaving 2 bases unmatched. CDR3 DNA sequence: TGCGCCAGCAGTGAGTCGAGGGGGCTCTCCTACGAGCAGTACTTC. Translated: CASSESRGLSYEQYF.

The rearrangement uses TRBV20-1 and TRBJ2-7, with TRBD2 as a possible D gene (5 bases). The germline V gene has CDR1 DFQATT and CDR2 SNEGSKA (reference sequence). The CDR3 length is 9 residues. CDR3 sequence: CRDGVQQYF. The DNA for the CDR3 is TGCAGGGACGGGGTCCAGCAGTACTTC.

This chain uses TRBV21-1 with TRBJ2-1; the table's D gene call, TRBD2, was not cross checked with the DNA. TRBV21-1 corresponds to a pseudogene. This CDR3 comprises 20 residues. The CDR3 sequence is CASSTFMTSGGHSSYNEQFF. As DNA, the CDR3 is TGTGCCAGCAGCACCTTTATGACTAGCGGGGGCCACAGCTCCTACAATGAGCAGTTCTTC.

The V call is TRBV15, the J call TRBJ1-3; D call uncertain. Germline loops: CDR1 LNHNV, CDR2 YYDKDF (reference sequence). This CDR3 has 16 amino acids. V was trimmed by 5 bases and J by 0 bases, leaving 14 bases between them. The DNA for the CDR3 is TGTGCCACCAGCCCCGGCGGCGGGAACTCTGGAAACACCATATATTTT. Translating gives CATSPGGGNSGNTIYF. Using reference TRBV15 and TRBJ1-3 for the parts outside the CDR3, the full variable domain is DAMVIQNPRYQVTQFGKPVTLSCSQTLNHNVMYWYQQKSSQAPKLLFHYYDKDFNNEADTPDNFQSRRPNTSFCFLDIRSPGLGDTAMYLCATSPGGGNSGNTIYFGEGSWLTVV.

This clone was seen once. The rearrangement joins TRBV7-9 to TRBJ2-1, with 8 positions matching TRBD1. Losses at the gene ends were 0 bases for V and 7 bases for J; bases not matched to a gene: 5. There are 15 residues in the CDR3. The germline CDR1 and CDR2 sequences are SEHNR and FQNEAQ (reference sequence). The CDR3 spells CASSLARTGFNEQFF. The CDR3 DNA reads TGTGCCAGCAGCTTAGCGCGGACAGGGTTTAATGAGCAGTTCTTC.

The rearrangement joins TRBV5-8 to TRBJ1-5; 8 bases align to TRBD1. The CDR3 spans 13 residues. Germline trimming cut 4 bases from V and 5 bases from J; bases unmatched to any gene: 2. Germline V gives CDR1 SGHTS, CDR2 YDEGEE. CDR3 nucleotide sequence: TGTGCCAGCAGCCTGGACAGGGATCAGCCCCAGCATTTT. This translates into CASSLDRDQPQHF.

This clone was seen once. The J gene is TRBJ1-2, the V gene TRBV7-8; no clear D gene. Per germline, CDR1 SGHVS and CDR2 FQNEAQ. Trimming took 1 base from V and 4 from J, leaving 22 bases between them. The CDR3 extends over 18 amino acids. The CDR3 bases are TGTGCCAGCAGCTTAGTCCCTCTTGCGGGGAATAATCGCTATGGCTACACCTTC. This gives the protein CASSLVPLAGNNRYGYTF.

The V call is TRBV25-1, the J call TRBJ2-1; 7 bases fit TRBD2. V shed 4 bases and J 1 base; nucleotides not matched to a gene: 4. The CDR3 loop spans 15 amino acids. Germline V gene lookup returns CDR1 MGHDK and CDR2 SYGVNS. DNA of the CDR3: TGTGCCAGCAGTGCTCTAGCGGTTTCCTACAATGAGCAGTTCTTC. The encoded protein is CASSALAVSYNEQFF.

This chain uses TRBV5-1 with TRBJ2-5; 12 nucleotides agree with TRBD2. V was pared by 2 bases and J by 5 bases, with 4 bases of the junction left unmatched. The CDR3 length is 15 residues. Germline V gene data show CDR1 as SGHRS and CDR2 as YFSETQ. The DNA for the CDR3 is TGCGCCAGCAGCTTCCTAGCGGGAGGGGTGGAGACCCAGTACTTC. It specifies CASSFLAGGVETQYF.

The chain is built from TRBV10-1 and TRBJ2-4; 9 nucleotides line up with TRBD1. The germline CDR1 and CDR2 sequences are WNHNN and SYGVQD (reference sequence). The V segment lost 6 bases and the J segment 3 bases; nucleotides outside the gene matches: 6. This CDR3 has 15 amino acids. The CDR3 coding sequence is TGCGCCAGCAGGGGGACAGGGACGTTCAAAAACATTCAGTACTTC. As protein: CASRGTGTFKNIQYF.

The chain combines TRBV12-3 or TRBV12-4 with TRBJ2-3, with a weak D call TRBD2 (6 bases). There are 13 residues in the CDR3. V lost 3 bases to trimming and J lost 6 bases, with 10 bases between them. The CDR3 coding sequence is TGTGCCAGCAGTTTTGGGGGGTGGGATACGCAGTATTTT. This codes for CASSFGGWDTQYF.

The chain joins TRBV4-1 to TRBJ1-4; 9 bases are a match to TRBD1. The CDR3 length is 15 residues. Germline assignment: CDR1 MGHRA and CDR2 YSYEKL. The J segment lost 8 bases and the V segment lost 2 bases, leaving 6 bases of the junction unmatched. CDR3 region: CASSQPGQGGEKLFF. The CDR3 bases are TGCGCCAGCAGCCAACCGGGACAGGGAGGCGAAAAACTGTTTTTT.

This clone has just a few counts. This rearrangement joins TRBV3-1 (or the pseudogene TRBV3-2) to TRBJ2-3; D uncertain. The CDR3 runs 12 residues. V gave up 2 bases and J gave up 5 bases, with 5 bases separating them. The germline V gene has CDR1 LGHDT and CDR2 YNNKEL (reference sequence). Here the CDR3 reads CASSQFGDTQYF. In nucleotides, the CDR3 is TGTGCCAGCAGCCAATTCGGAGATACGCAGTATTTT.

The chain links TRBV10-1 to TRBJ2-1; TRBD2 matches 11 bases. In germline, CDR1 is WNHNN, CDR2 SYGVQD (reference sequence). With 6 bases clipped from V and 8 bases from J, the junction kept 9 bases outside the gene matches. The CDR3 consists of 15 residues. CDR3 DNA: TGCGCCAGCAGCGAGGGGACTAGCGGAAGGGATGAGCAGTTCTTC. It specifies CASSEGTSGRDEQFF.

As regards this clone: The same CDR3 also results from other DNA sequences found in this sample. The V call is TRBV10-2, the J call TRBJ1-6; 7 bases agree with TRBD1. The CDR3 length is 15 residues. In germline, CDR1 is WSHSY, CDR2 SAAADI. V dropped 7 bases and J dropped 3; count of bases not matched to a gene: 6. This chain's CDR3 is CASTRTGLYNSPLHF. In DNA, the CDR3 is TGCGCCAGCACCCGGACAGGCCTCTATAATTCACCCCTCCACTTT.

The chain carries TRBV2 and TRBJ1-2, with unresolved D. CDR1 is SNHLY and CDR2 is FYNNEI in the germline V gene. The V end lost 7 bases, the J end lost 0 bases, and 3 bases lay between the germline ends. This CDR3 has 11 amino acids. CDR3 in DNA: TGTGCCAGCACCTCTAACTATGGCTACACCTTC. This sequence encodes CASTSNYGYTF.

The chain employs TRBV4-1 and TRBJ1-1, with D maybe TRBD1 (5 bases). CDR1 is MGHRA, CDR2 YSYEKL, per germline. There are 19 residues in the CDR3. Trimming pared 3 bases from V and 4 bases from J, leaving 27 bases between. The CDR3 loop reads CASSHERRGSGSSSTEAFF. The CDR3, as DNA: TGCGCCAGCAGCCACGAGCGGAGGGGATCAGGGTCTTCATCCACTGAAGCTTTCTTT.

The chain couples TRBV7-2 to TRBJ2-5; TRBD2 matches 9 bases. Germline V gene data show CDR1 as SGHTA and CDR2 as FQGNSA. This CDR3 comprises 17 residues. V lost 1 base, J lost 5 bases, and 11 bases stayed unmatched. For the CDR3, the DNA is TGTGCCAGCAGCTTAGGTGCCAGCGGGAGGAGGGGGGAGACCCAGTACTTC. Translation: CASSLGASGRRGETQYF.

This clone was observed a few times. The V call is TRBV11-2, the J call TRBJ2-7, with unresolved D. The CDR3 sequence is 12 residues long. Deletions cut 0 bases from V and 4 bases from J, with 4 bases between. CDR1 and CDR2 (germline): SGHAT, FQNNGV. CDR3 DNA: TGTGCCAGCAGCTTAGATATGTACGAGCAGTACTTC. Protein: CASSLDMYEQYF.

The chain uses TRBV5-3 and TRBJ2-4; maybe TRBD2 (5 bases). TRBV5-3 falls under the ORF class, with uncertain function. This CDR3 region has 16 residues. Trimming cost V 0 bases and J 2 bases, with 12 bases left between them. The CDR3 DNA reads as TGTGCCAGAAGCTTGGCGGGGAAGTCGACCAAAAACATTCAGTACTTC. This gives the protein CARSLAGKSTKNIQYF.

The chain has TRBV6-1 and TRBJ2-5; D is undetermined. The V end lost 1 base, the J end lost 8 bases, and 23 bases lay between the germline ends. Germline loops: CDR1 MNHNS, CDR2 SASEGT. This CDR3 contains 17 residues. The CDR3 reads CASSEGQAAETRDTQYF. Written as DNA, the CDR3 is TGTGCCAGCAGTGAAGGCCAAGCCGCAGAGACAAGAGACACCCAGTACTTC.

This chain uses TRBV28 with TRBJ1-5; possible D gene TRBD1, 5 bases. CDR1 is MDHEN, CDR2 SYDVKM, per germline. The V gene lost 6 bases and the J gene lost 0 bases, with 21 bases spanning the gap. This CDR3 contains 18 residues. The CDR3 region has the DNA TGTGCCAGCAGGTTAGGGCAGGGAAGGGGATATAGCAATCAGCCCCAGCATTTT. Translation gives CASRLGQGRGYSNQPQHF.